Each of the 16 T cell receptor beta chains below was sequenced from the same sample in a study of OX40 agonist ivuxolimab in advanced cancers. The assay was immunoSEQ multiplex PCR, and TCRdb's table has in-frame clones only and misses some. Among roughly 70,000 clones listed, almost 85% were seen once. Sequencing was performed on CD4+ or CD8+ T cells sorted from blood, taken in a trial of the OX40 agonist ivuxolimab. These receptor sequences come from an adult with an advanced solid tumor such as melanoma, head and neck, liver or kidney cancer.

The chain carries TRBV19 and TRBJ2-1, with D perhaps TRBD1 (5 bases). V shed 4 bases and J shed 2 bases, with 9 bases lying between them. Germline V gives CDR1 LNHDA, CDR2 SQIVND (reference sequence). The CDR3 totals 14 residues. CDR3 loop: CASSTGQAYNEQFF. The CDR3 nucleotides are TGTGCCAGTAGTACCGGACAAGCCTACAATGAGCAGTTCTTC.

Only a few counts were recorded for this clone. The chain uses TRBV5-4 and TRBJ2-1, with TRBD2 matching over 7 bases. Trimming took 0 bases from V and 12 from J; bases not matched to a gene: 9. Germline V gene sequence: CDR1 SGHNT, CDR2 YYREEE (reference sequence). This CDR3 has 14 amino acids. DNA of the CDR3: TGTGCCAGCAGCTTGGGTCGGGGGGAAAGACGGCAGTTCTTC. Amino acid sequence: CASSLGRGERRQFF.

J is TRBJ2-7 and V is TRBV5-1; TRBD1 matches 11 bases. Looked up from germline, CDR1 is SGHRS and CDR2 is YFSETQ. V was pared by 0 bases and J by 3 bases, with 11 bases of the junction left unmatched. This CDR3 spans 18 amino acids. For the CDR3, the DNA is TGCGCCAGCAGCTTGGAACCCTCAGGACAGGGGGCGATCTACGAGCAGTACTTC. It translates to CASSLEPSGQGAIYEQYF. Drawing the rest from reference TRBV5-1 and TRBJ2-7, the complete variable domain is KAGVTQTPRYLIKTRGQQVTLSCSPISGHRSVSWYQQTPGQGLQFLFEYFSETQRNKGNFPGRFSGRQFSNSRSEMNVSTLELGDSALYLCASSLEPSGQGAIYEQYFGPGTRLTVT.

V is TRBV10-3 and J is TRBJ2-1; D is undetermined. Deletions cut 8 bases from V and 8 bases from J, with 13 bases between. CDR1 is ENHRY and CDR2 is SYGVKD in the germline V gene. The CDR3 is 12 residues long. For the CDR3, the DNA is TGTGCCATCGCAAATACGGGTTATGAGCAGTTCTTC. Translated: CAIANTGYEQFF.

The rearrangement links TRBV5-1 to TRBJ2-5; D might be TRBD1 or TRBD2, each matching 5 bases. Trimming pared 6 bases from V and 5 bases from J, leaving 17 bases between. The germline CDR1 and CDR2 sequences are SGHRS and YFSETQ. The CDR3 loop spans 14 amino acids. The CDR3: CASTARGLRETQYF. CDR3 bases: TGCGCCAGCACCGCGAGGGGCCTCAGGGAGACCCAGTACTTC.

The CDR3 spells CASSGGGGGLSGNTIYF. CDR3 coding DNA: TGTGCCAGCAGCGGCGGCGGGGGAGGCCTCTCTGGAAACACCATATATTTT. This sequence joins TRBV9 and TRBJ1-3; tentatively, D is TRBD1 (5 bases). The length of the CDR3 is 17 residues. With 3 bases removed from V and 0 bases from J, the gap between germline ends came to 16 bases. Germline V gene lookup returns CDR1 SGDLS and CDR2 YYNGEE.

This clone was seen a single time. The chain employs TRBV6-4 and TRBJ2-1, with D uncertain. CDR1 MRHNA and CDR2 SNTAGT come from the germline V gene. This CDR3 is built from 15 residues. Trimming removed 6 bases from V and 2 bases from J, with 14 bases in between. CDR3 coding DNA: TGTGCCAGCAGGGCTGGGCCGGGTCCCTACAATGAGCAGTTCTTC. Residues: CASRAGPGPYNEQFF.

The V and J genes are TRBV6-5 and TRBJ1-2, with a tentative D call TRBD1 (5 bases). Germline assignment: CDR1 MNHEY and CDR2 SVGAGI. V lost 2 bases, J lost 2 bases, and 9 bases lay in between. There are 14 residues in the CDR3. CDR3 bases: TGTGCCAGCAGTTACGGGGGAGGGAACTATGGCTACACCTTC. Encoded protein: CASSYGGGNYGYTF.

This sequence joins TRBV28 and TRBJ2-7; no definite D call. CDR3 length equals 15 residues. The V end lost 2 bases, the J end lost 3 bases, and 14 bases lay between the germline ends. Looked up from germline, CDR1 is MDHEN and CDR2 is SYDVKM. CDR3 amino acids: CASSLTPPHLYEQYF. CDR3 sequence (DNA): TGTGCCAGCAGTTTAACGCCTCCTCACCTCTACGAGCAGTACTTC.

V usage is TRBV28 and J usage is TRBJ2-1; 13 nucleotides align to TRBD2. The CDR3 has 16 residues. Trimming removed 2 bases from V and 9 bases from J; junction bases left unmatched: 7. Per the germline V gene, CDR1 is MDHEN and CDR2 is SYDVKM. The CDR3 is CASSLRLAGGKIEQFF. DNA of the CDR3: TGTGCCAGCAGTTTACGACTAGCGGGAGGAAAAATTGAGCAGTTCTTC.

This clone has more than one count but fewer than ten. The V call is TRBV7-9, the J call TRBJ1-5; no definite D call. The germline V gene encodes CDR1 SEHNR and CDR2 FQNEAQ (reference sequence). The CDR3 extends over 16 amino acids. V shed 1 base and J shed 4 bases, with 14 bases lying between them. For the CDR3, the DNA is TGTGCCAGCAGCTTAGTACTCGGACTTGGGAATCAGCCCCAGCATTTT. This encodes CASSLVLGLGNQPQHF.

This clone was detected once. The J gene is TRBJ2-7, the V gene TRBV20-1; TRBD1 matches 8 bases. The ends lost 7 bases at V and 6 bases at J; junction bases unmatched: 5. The CDR3 is 11 residues long. The germline V gene has CDR1 DFQATT and CDR2 SNEGSKA (reference sequence). This chain's CDR3 is CSVQGEREQYF. The CDR3 coding sequence is TGCAGTGTACAGGGGGAGCGCGAGCAGTACTTC.

This clone occurred once. The DNA of the CDR3 is TGCGCCAGCAGCTTGCTCGGGATTGATGAAGCTTTCTTT. Translated, it gives CASSLLGIDEAFF. The chain employs TRBV5-1 and TRBJ1-1; D not resolved. This CDR3 is 13 amino acids long. V was cut by 1 base and J by 7 bases, with 11 bases left in between. Per the germline V gene, CDR1 is SGHRS and CDR2 is YFSETQ.

The V and J genes are TRBV10-3 and TRBJ2-7; D gene unclear. There are 12 residues in the CDR3. The V gene lost 8 bases and the J gene lost 1 base, with 9 bases spanning the gap. From germline, CDR1 is ENHRY and CDR2 SYGVKD. The CDR3 nucleotides read TGTGCCATCGGGATGGTTTCCTACGAGCAGTACTTC. Protein product: CAIGMVSYEQYF.

This chain joins TRBV28 and TRBJ2-1; 8 bases line up with TRBD2. The trim removed 7 bases at V and 6 bases at J, leaving 14 bases unmatched. This CDR3 has 16 amino acids. Germline V gene data show CDR1 as MDHEN and CDR2 as SYDVKM. The CDR3 region has the DNA TGTGCCAGCACACCTAGCGCGGGAGGCCCCCTCAATGAGCAGTTCTTC. Protein product: CASTPSAGGPLNEQFF. The whole variable domain, remainder taken from reference TRBV28 and TRBJ2-1, is DVKVTQSSRYLVKRTGEKVFLECVQDMDHENMFWYRQDPGLGLRLIYFSYDVKMKEKGDIPEGYSVSREKKERFSLILESASTNQTSMYLCASTPSAGGPLNEQFFGPGTRLTVL.

The rearrangement uses TRBV21-1 and TRBJ2-7. TRBV21-1 is a known pseudogene. This CDR3 comprises 14 residues. DNA for the CDR3: TGTGCCAGCCTCAGGGGGGGAACAAGTGACGAGCAGTACTTC. It codes for CASLRGGTSDEQYF.